The 21 T cell receptor beta chains listed next were all sequenced from one sample in a study of metastatic and nonmetastatic thyroid tumors. TCRdb called clones again from the PCR reads with MiXCR. This table has some 6,800 clones, more than 2.5% appearing once. Every patient was untreated before thyroid surgery. The sample consisted of tumor tissue. These receptor sequences come from a female donor with papillary thyroid cancer or a benign thyroid nodule (not recorded which). Some clones in this sample may be carry-over from other donors' samples.

This clone is labeled medium-sized. V is TRBV5-1 and J is TRBJ2-3; D perhaps matches TRBD1 (5 bases). CDR3 size: 14 residues. Trimming took 4 bases from V and 2 from J, leaving 11 bases between them. The germline gives CDR1 SGHRS, CDR2 YFSETQ. The CDR3 reads CASSPSGFTDTQYF. The CDR3 DNA sequence: TGCGCCAGCAGCCCCTCAGGGTTCACAGATACGCAGTATTTT.

This clone is medium-sized (0.01 to 0.1%) within its sample. The V and J genes are TRBV20-1 and TRBJ2-3, with 11 bases matching TRBD2. V dropped 6 bases and J dropped 2; count of bases not matched to a gene: 10. The CDR3 is 16 residues long. Germline V CDR1 and CDR2: DFQATT, SNEGSKA (reference sequence). In DNA form, the CDR3 reads TGCAGTGCGCCACCTAGACTAGCGGGAAACACAGATACGCAGTATTTT. Its protein is CSAPPRLAGNTDTQYF.

Sample share makes this clone medium-sized (0.01 to 0.1%). This chain uses TRBV20-1 with TRBJ2-3; no clear D gene. The CDR3 is 15 residues long. Trimming removed 6 bases at V and 3 bases at J, with 19 bases between. Germline V gene lookup returns CDR1 DFQATT and CDR2 SNEGSKA (reference sequence). CDR3 amino acids: CSAEEVGDLTDTQYF. The CDR3 DNA is TGCAGTGCGGAAGAGGTAGGCGACCTAACAGATACGCAGTATTTT.

This clone was picked up many times. V and J are TRBV6-1 and TRBJ2-1; D is possibly TRBD1 (5 bases). CDR1 is MNHNS, CDR2 SASEGT, per germline. Trimming removed 4 bases from V and 1 base from J, with 20 bases in between. This CDR3 has 18 residues. The CDR3 region is CASSAYGPNRNSYNEQFF. For the CDR3, the DNA is TGTGCCAGCAGTGCTTACGGTCCAAACAGGAATTCCTACAATGAGCAGTTCTTC.

Sample share makes this clone medium-sized. The chain is built from TRBV5-6 and TRBJ1-1; no reliable D call. The CDR3 runs 15 residues. V was cut by 0 bases and J by 1 base, with 10 bases left in between. The germline gives CDR1 SGHDT, CDR2 YYEEEE. CDR3 protein: CASSLVGRWNTEAFF. CDR3 DNA sequence: TGTGCCAGCAGCTTGGTAGGGAGATGGAACACTGAAGCTTTCTTT.

This clone was seen many times. This may be a read error: a much more frequent sequence differs by one nucleotide. The chain uses TRBV5-6 and TRBJ1-2; D uncertain. CDR3 length equals 13 residues. Germline V gene data show CDR1 as SGHDT and CDR2 as YYEEEE. The CDR3 loop is CASGFVRQDGYTF. In DNA form, the CDR3 reads TGTGCCAGCGGCTTCGTCAGACAAGATGGCTACACCTTC.

This clone has a count of ten or more. The chain couples TRBV20-1 to TRBJ2-5, with TRBD1 as a possible D gene (6 bases). This CDR3 is 15 amino acids long. The germline V gene has CDR1 DFQATT and CDR2 SNEGSKA (reference sequence). The V end lost 5 bases, the J end lost 4 bases, and 20 bases lay between the germline ends. CDR3 sequence: CSASGKGQGRETQYF. The CDR3 DNA is TGCAGTGCTTCGGGCAAGGGGCAGGGGAGAGAGACCCAGTACTTC.

By share, this clone counts as medium-sized (0.01 to 0.1%). The gene calls are TRBV28 and TRBJ1-1, with a possible D match to TRBD1 (5 bases). The V gene lost 6 bases and the J gene lost 0 bases, with 17 bases spanning the gap. Germline CDR1 MDHEN, CDR2 SYDVKM. The CDR3 contains 16 residues. CDR3 nucleotide sequence: TGTGCCAGCAGCGCCGCCTGGACAAGACTGAACACTGAAGCTTTCTTT. Residues: CASSAAWTRLNTEAFF.

This clone is medium-sized in the sample. CDR3 sequence reads: CSASSPEKNTEAFF. In DNA form, the CDR3 reads TGCAGTGCTAGCTCCCCGGAAAAGAACACTGAAGCTTTCTTT. The genes are TRBV20-1 and TRBJ1-1; D gene ambiguous. The V gene lost 3 bases and the J gene lost 1 base, with 12 bases spanning the gap. Germline assignment: CDR1 DFQATT and CDR2 SNEGSKA (reference sequence). This CDR3 has 14 amino acids.

This clone was detected many times. This rearrangement joins TRBV5-4 to TRBJ2-7; possibly TRBD2 for D (6 bases). Trimming stripped 3 bases from V and 3 bases from J, with 13 bases between. Per germline, CDR1 SGHNT and CDR2 YYREEE (reference sequence). This CDR3 spans 14 amino acids. The CDR3 reads CASSYEPGDYEQYF. CDR3 nucleotides: TGTGCCAGCAGCTATGAACCGGGGGACTACGAGCAGTACTTC.

This clone was seen at least ten times. In DNA, the CDR3 is TGTGCCAGCAGTGACGCCCCGGGACAACCGATGCCAACTAATGAAAAACTGTTTTTT. Encoded protein: CASSDAPGQPMPTNEKLFF. J is TRBJ1-4 and V is TRBV6-4, with a possible D match to TRBD1 (6 bases). CDR1 is MRHNA, CDR2 SNTAGT, per germline. V was cut by 2 bases and J by 0 bases, with 19 bases left in between. This CDR3 is built from 19 residues.

In this sample, this clone turned up many times. The chain employs TRBV6-1 and TRBJ2-7; D unclear. The CDR3 consists of 14 residues. Germline values: CDR1 MNHNS, CDR2 SASEGT. Trimming took 5 bases from V and 0 from J, leaving 11 bases between them. CDR3 coding DNA: TGTGCCAGCAGTTTCCGGGCCCTCTCCTACGAGCAGTACTTC. Translation gives CASSFRALSYEQYF.

Sample share makes this clone medium-sized. The chain carries TRBV5-1 and TRBJ2-3; 9 bases agree with TRBD1. CDR1 SGHRS and CDR2 YFSETQ come from the germline V gene. The CDR3 contains 15 residues. After removal of 4 bases from V and 3 bases from J, the junction contained 6 bases not matched to a gene. The CDR3 region is CASSTTGGHTDTQYF. In DNA form, the CDR3 reads TGCGCCAGCAGCACCACAGGGGGCCATACAGATACGCAGTATTTT.

By sample share, this clone is medium-sized (0.01 to 0.1%). The chain recombines TRBV5-1 with TRBJ2-3; 7 bases agree with TRBD1. Looked up from germline, CDR1 is SGHRS and CDR2 is YFSETQ. V shed 4 bases, J shed 0 bases, and the junction held 8 bases outside the gene matches. The CDR3 spans 16 residues. The CDR3 loop is CASSARTGHSTDTQYF. The CDR3 DNA sequence: TGCGCCAGCAGCGCCCGGACAGGTCATAGCACAGATACGCAGTATTTT.

This clone was seen repeatedly, ten times or more. J is TRBJ1-4 and V is TRBV30; D may be TRBD1 (5 bases). The CDR3 is 15 amino acids. V was shortened by 0 bases and J by 8 bases, with 16 bases between the two germline ends. CDR1 is GTSNPN, CDR2 SVGIG, per germline (reference sequence). Here the CDR3 DNA reads TGTGCCTGGAGTGTACAGGCAAAAGGTCTCGAAAAACTGTTTTTT. Its protein is CAWSVQAKGLEKLFF.

As to this clone: A much more abundant neighbour one base away suggests this may be a read error. The chain couples TRBV29-1 to TRBJ2-3, with D possibly matching TRBD2 (6 bases). The germline V gene has CDR1 SQVTM and CDR2 ANQGSEA. The CDR3 sequence is 12 residues long. CDR3 DNA: TGCAACGTTGGAGGGTTGGAGAGTACGCAGTATTTT. Protein sequence: CNVGGLESTQYF.

This clone showed up many times. Germline is not matched at one junction end, which may reflect a read error. This sequence joins TRBV11-2 and TRBJ2-7, with 11 positions matching TRBD1. The CDR3 consists of 14 residues. Germline loops: CDR1 SGHAT, CDR2 FQNNGV. DNA for the CDR3: TGTGCCAGTAGCTTGGGACAGGGGGCCTACGAGCAGTACTTC. Translation: CASSLGQGAYEQYF.

This clone is medium-sized within its sample. The chain links TRBV7-2 to TRBJ2-3; the D gene is possibly TRBD1 (5 bases). There are 17 residues in the CDR3. Germline V CDR1 and CDR2: SGHTA, FQGNSA. The V end was cut by 4 bases, the J end by 0 bases, with 17 bases between. The CDR3 here is CASSSPFATASTDTQYF. The DNA of the CDR3 is TGTGCCAGCAGCTCCCCTTTTGCGACAGCTAGCACAGATACGCAGTATTTT. The full variable domain, completed using reference TRBV7-2 and TRBJ2-3, is GAGVSQSPSNKVTEKGKDVELRCDPISGHTALYWYRQSLGQGLEFLIYFQGNSAPDKSGLPSDRFSAERTGGSVSTLTIQRTQQEDSAVYLCASSSPFATASTDTQYFGPGTRLTVL.

In this sample, this clone turned up many times. This sequence joins TRBV5-1 and TRBJ2-1, with TRBD2 as a possible D gene (6 bases). V gave up 4 bases and J gave up 8 bases, with 19 bases separating them. Germline V lookup: CDR1 SGHRS, CDR2 YFSETQ. CDR3 length: 15 residues. Here the CDR3 reads CASSLRDSIRDEQFF. The CDR3, as DNA: TGCGCCAGCAGCCTCCGGGACTCCATTAGAGATGAGCAGTTCTTC.

In this sample, this clone is medium-sized. The V and J genes are TRBV2 and TRBJ2-3; either TRBD1 or TRBD2 may fit D (5 bases each). Germline assignment: CDR1 SNHLY and CDR2 FYNNEI. The length of the CDR3 is 14 residues. V gave up 8 bases and J gave up 3 bases, with 15 bases separating them. The CDR3 loop reads CASHRDRTTDTQYF. The CDR3, as DNA: TGTGCCAGCCACCGGGACCGAACTACAGATACGCAGTATTTT.

In its sample, this clone is medium-sized. The rearrangement joins TRBV19 to TRBJ2-1; D unclear. The CDR3 sequence is 15 residues long. V was trimmed by 0 bases and J by 4 bases, leaving 10 bases between them. Germline CDR1 and CDR2: LNHDA and SQIVND (reference sequence). In DNA, the CDR3 is TGTGCCAGTAGTATAGACACCCAGGAGTACAATGAGCAGTTCTTC. Translated, it gives CASSIDTQEYNEQFF.